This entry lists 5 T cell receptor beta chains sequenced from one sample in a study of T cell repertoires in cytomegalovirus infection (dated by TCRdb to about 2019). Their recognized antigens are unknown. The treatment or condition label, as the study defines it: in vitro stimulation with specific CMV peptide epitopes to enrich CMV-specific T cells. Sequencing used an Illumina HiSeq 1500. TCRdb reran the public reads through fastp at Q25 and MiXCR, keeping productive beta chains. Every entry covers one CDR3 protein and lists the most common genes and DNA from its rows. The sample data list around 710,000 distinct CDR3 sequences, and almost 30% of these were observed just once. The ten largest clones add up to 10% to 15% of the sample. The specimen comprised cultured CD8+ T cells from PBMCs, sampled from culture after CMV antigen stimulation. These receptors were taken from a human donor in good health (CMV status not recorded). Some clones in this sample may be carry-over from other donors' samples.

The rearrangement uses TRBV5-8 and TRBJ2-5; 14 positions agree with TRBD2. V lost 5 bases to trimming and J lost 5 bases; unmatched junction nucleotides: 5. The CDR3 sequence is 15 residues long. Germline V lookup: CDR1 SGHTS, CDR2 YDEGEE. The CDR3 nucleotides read TGTGCCAGCAGGACTAGCGGGGGGGCCCGGGAGACCCAGTACTTC. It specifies CASRTSGGARETQYF.

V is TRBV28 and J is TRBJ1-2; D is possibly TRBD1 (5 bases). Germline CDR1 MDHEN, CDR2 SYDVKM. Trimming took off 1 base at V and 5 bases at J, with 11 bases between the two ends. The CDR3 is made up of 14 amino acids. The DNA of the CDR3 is TGTGCCAGCAGTTTATTTGGGGCCTGGTATGGCTACACCTTC. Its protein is CASSLFGAWYGYTF.

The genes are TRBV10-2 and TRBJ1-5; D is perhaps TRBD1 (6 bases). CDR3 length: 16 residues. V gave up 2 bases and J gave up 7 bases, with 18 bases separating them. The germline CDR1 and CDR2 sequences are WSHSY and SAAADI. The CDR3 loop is CASSEGGRRGWQPQHF. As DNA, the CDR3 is TGCGCCAGCAGTGAGGGGGGGCGAAGGGGTTGGCAGCCCCAGCATTTT.

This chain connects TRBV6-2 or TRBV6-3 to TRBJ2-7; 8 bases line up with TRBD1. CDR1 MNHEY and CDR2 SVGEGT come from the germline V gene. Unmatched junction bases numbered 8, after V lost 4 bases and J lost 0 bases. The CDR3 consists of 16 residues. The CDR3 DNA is TGTGCCAGCAGTTCTGGACAGGGAATCAGCTCCTACGAGCAGTACGTC. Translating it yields CASSSGQGISSYEQYV.

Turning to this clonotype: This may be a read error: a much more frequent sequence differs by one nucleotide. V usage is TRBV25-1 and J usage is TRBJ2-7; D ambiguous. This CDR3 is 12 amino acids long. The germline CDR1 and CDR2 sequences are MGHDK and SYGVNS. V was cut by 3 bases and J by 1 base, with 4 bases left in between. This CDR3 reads CASSDGSYEQYV. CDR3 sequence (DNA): TGTGCCAGCAGTGACGGTTCCTACGAGCAGTACGTC.